This paragraph covers one T cell receptor beta chain sequence. This clone was seen a single time. It has no known antigen specificity. Within one base of it there is no much larger clone, and no base qualities were kept. Looking up the germline V gene (reference sequence) yields CDR1 MNHEY and CDR2 SMNVEV. Counted from cysteine to phenylalanine, this CDR3 has 15 amino acids. CDR3 DNA only is kept here, 45 bases in frame from base 1. V loses 6 bases, J loses 5 bases, and the germline ends lie 16 bases apart. The data are from a study of control samples from healthy donors and cancer patients (dated by TCRdb to 2018 to 2021). Library preparation was by the immunoSEQ multiplex PCR assay. TCRdb re-hosts the immuneACCESS table, in-frame sequences only. Its copies lack some clones; in the studies checked, an unresolved V gene accounts for under half of them, and the cause for the rest is not known. The sample table contains 150,000 or so clones; only one count was recorded for 94% of them. Of the sample, around 6.2% is held by the ten largest clones.

The source of this sequence is a man aged 40-49 years in good health. What was sequenced was blood. This receptor chain uses TRBV27 and TRBJ2-2; the D region possibly corresponds to TRBD1 (6 bases align). Here is the DNA: TGTGCCAGCAGGGGGGCGGAGCCGGGGACCGGGGAGCTGTTTTTT. It is translated as CASRGAEPGTGELFF.